These 5 T cell receptor beta chains came from one sample sequenced in a study of OX40 agonist ivuxolimab in advanced cancers. The repertoire was sequenced with immunoSEQ multiplex PCR; TCRdb's copy has only in-frame clones and lacks some. The repertoire consists of fewer than 80,000 clones, with around 81% occurring once and the leading ten covering 5% to 7%. The input for sequencing was CD4+ or CD8+ T cells sorted from blood, taken in a trial of the OX40 agonist ivuxolimab. The receptors originated from an adult with an advanced solid tumor such as melanoma, head and neck, liver or kidney cancer.

The chain recombines TRBV6-1 with TRBJ2-7; no definite D call. The CDR3 runs 12 residues. CDR1 is MNHNS and CDR2 is SASEGT in the germline V gene. V was pared by 10 bases and J by 6 bases, with 16 bases between. In DNA, the CDR3 is TGTGCCACCACCCCCCGAGGTCGCGAGCAGTACTTC. This gives the protein CATTPRGREQYF.

The gene calls are TRBV19 and TRBJ2-5, with TRBD1 matching over 7 bases. CDR1 is LNHDA, CDR2 SQIVND, per germline (reference sequence). There are 15 residues in the CDR3. V shed 3 bases and J 2 bases; nucleotides not matched to a gene: 6. As DNA, the CDR3 is TGTGCCAGTAGTATGCAGACAGGGCCACAAGAGACCCAGTACTTC. This sequence encodes CASSMQTGPQETQYF.

The chain couples TRBV6-6 to TRBJ1-3; no definite D call. The ends were cut back, 10 bases at V and 0 bases at J, with 16 bases in the middle. Per germline, CDR1 MNHNY and CDR2 SVGAGI (reference sequence). The CDR3 is made up of 15 amino acids. This CDR3 reads CATSRGDFSGNTIYF. CDR3 in DNA: TGTGCCACGTCCCGGGGAGACTTCTCTGGAAACACCATATATTTT.

The gene calls are TRBV19 and TRBJ2-5; weak D call: TRBD2 (5 bases). Per germline, CDR1 LNHDA and CDR2 SQIVND (reference sequence). Trimming took 3 bases from V and 2 from J, leaving 16 bases between them. CDR3 length: 16 amino acids. The chain's CDR3 is CASSIRPRLAQETQYF. In DNA form, the CDR3 reads TGTGCCAGTAGTATCAGGCCGCGGCTAGCACAAGAGACCCAGTACTTC.

This chain links TRBV4-2 with TRBJ2-1, with 11 bases aligning to TRBD2. Germline V gene lookup returns CDR1 LGHNA and CDR2 YNFKEQ. V lost 0 bases, J lost 1 base, and 5 bases stayed unmatched. This CDR3 has 18 amino acids. The CDR3 here is CASSQDDSGGASYNEQFF. The CDR3 nucleotides read TGTGCCAGCAGCCAAGATGATAGCGGGGGGGCTTCCTACAATGAGCAGTTCTTC.